A selection of T cell receptor beta chains follows, all from one sample in a study of response to subunit inactivated influenza vaccine. MiXCR, applied by TCRdb to the RT-PCR reads, yields one record per CDR3 protein. The sample shows roughly 790,000 distinct CDR3 sequences, around 21% of them seen only once. The sample consisted of PBMCs from blood, taken 5 to 6 days after vaccination. Every receptor here comes from a man aged 50 or older who received an inactivated influenza vaccine. CDR3s include the opening cysteine and the closing phenylalanine or tryptophan. Fields, in order: CDR3 protein, V gene.

CAISESRTSGYEQYF TRBV10-3
CATSDRYNYEQYF TRBV24-1
CASSPRGDGGYTF TRBV18
CASSFYRGSFYEQYF TRBV12-3/TRBV12-4
CASSPVFGGNYGYTF TRBV5-1
CASSQYPGQGQNTEAFF TRBV3-1
CASSLTGVILKETQYF TRBV27
CASSQDRPTQYF TRBV3-1
CASRERTSGSSKGTQYF TRBV6-1
CASSLALASYEQYF TRBV5-1
CASSFAGGTYEQYF TRBV7-9
CTISFFPSGRRDRTDTQYF TRBV12-3/TRBV12-4
CASSSGPFSSGANVLTF TRBV14
CASSLGTLSPNEQFF TRBV11-1
CASSQDWGQSGDEQYF TRBV4-1
CASSQDAGASTDTQYF TRBV4-3
CASSPGTLLQNTEAFF TRBV12-3/TRBV12-4
CSAMTSGAKNIQYF TRBV20-1
CASSALRDRGNNEQFF TRBV12-3/TRBV12-4
CASSSPPGTVDF TRBV12-3/TRBV12-4
CASRESLSTDTQYF TRBV5-1
CASSFIPSRGGSYNEQFF TRBV3-1
CSARVGVSGKLFF TRBV20-1
CASRQREPEKLFF TRBV6-1
CSVADTANNEQFF TRBV29-1
CASTSLDTQYF TRBV12-3/TRBV12-4
CASSRLSGGSYNEQFF TRBV11-2
CASSYSGQGVREQYF TRBV6-5
CASSQVGGSYEQFF TRBV4-3
CASSQDVAPPTAQYF TRBV4-3
CASSLRGRPYEQYF TRBV12-3/TRBV12-4
CASSYGPSDNPETQYF TRBV12-3/TRBV12-4
CASSRPRERGSSGANVLTF TRBV6-1
CATSGGGTGVNEKLFF TRBV15
CSARDPRDTEAFF TRBV20-1
CSLRGPSLGDTQYF TRBV29-1
CASSDRLGNSPLHF TRBV6-1
CASKGPRTDTQYF TRBV2
CAISDAGTPSNEQYF TRBV10-3
CASSVGGLAGGHTDTQYF TRBV7-6
CASSHNQGARETQYF TRBV12-3/TRBV12-4
CASTARTSGSYEQYF TRBV7-8
CASSLKREGLEQYF TRBV5-6
CASSFGEKGYEQYF TRBV5-1
CACPTRGVRYNEQFF TRBV30
CASSLRAGGPGTDTQYF TRBV7-8
CASSQAYHRNNEQFF TRBV3-1
CASSVGRTYTDTQYF TRBV9
CASSSGIQETQYF TRBV6-6
CASSEKGMDEQFF TRBV10-2
CAWSPPYYEQFF TRBV30
CASSQSAGGASSNIQYF TRBV4-3
CASSQDLGSSETQYF TRBV4-3